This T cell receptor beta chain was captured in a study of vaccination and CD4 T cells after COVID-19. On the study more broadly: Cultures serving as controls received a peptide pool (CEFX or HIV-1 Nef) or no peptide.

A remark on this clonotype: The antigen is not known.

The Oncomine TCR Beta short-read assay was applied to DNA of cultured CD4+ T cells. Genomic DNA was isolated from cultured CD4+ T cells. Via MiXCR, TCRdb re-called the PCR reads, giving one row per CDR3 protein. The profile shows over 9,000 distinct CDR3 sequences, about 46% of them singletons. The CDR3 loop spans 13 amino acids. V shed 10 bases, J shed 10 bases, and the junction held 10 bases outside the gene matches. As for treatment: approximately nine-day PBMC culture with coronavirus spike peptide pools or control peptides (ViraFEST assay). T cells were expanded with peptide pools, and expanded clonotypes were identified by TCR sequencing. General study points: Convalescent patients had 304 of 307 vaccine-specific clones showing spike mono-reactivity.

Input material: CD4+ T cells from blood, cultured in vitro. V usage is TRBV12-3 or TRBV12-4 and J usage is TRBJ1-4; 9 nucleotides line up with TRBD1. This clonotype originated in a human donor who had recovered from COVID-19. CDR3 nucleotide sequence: TGTGCCACCCGGGACAGGGTCGGAGGAAAACTGTTTTTT. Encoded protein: CATRDRVGGKLFF.